This TCR beta chain was recovered during a study of lymphopenia after photon versus proton radiotherapy. General study findings and limits: Photon-treated patients lost naive T cells and TCR diversity; proton-treated stayed stable. After lymphocyte nadir, photon-treated repertoires showed oligoclonal expansion, especially CD8+ Temra. Post-nadir TCR diversity decline inversely tracked overall survival among those who died.

A word on this clone: Its antigen is currently unknown. One end of the junction does not line up with germline, which may come from a read error.

Method: immunoSEQ multiplex PCR; TCRdb's copy keeps in-frame clones and lacks some. The sample consists of approximately 91,000 clones, more than 70% of them appearing once. Here the sequenced sample was peripheral blood, taken from a patient treated with proton-based radiotherapy. The sequence was obtained from a man aged 60-69 years with pancreatic cancer.

CDR3 bases: TGTGCCAGCAGCCCCGGGACAGCGAACCCTGAAGCTTTCTTT. Translating gives CASSPGTANPEAFF. The chain recombines TRBV7-2 with TRBJ1-1; 7 nucleotides match TRBD1. The CDR3 covers 14 residues. CDR1 is SGHTA and CDR2 is FQGNSA in the germline V gene.